The clone carrying this TCR beta chain occurred once. These data originate in a study of blood T cell repertoires in COVID-19. Assay used: immunoSEQ multiplex PCR; TCRdb lists only in-frame clones, some missing. The data show roughly 250,000 clones, around 87% seen once. Germline V gene sequence: CDR1 SGHAT, CDR2 FQNNGV. The CDR3 length is 17 residues. V was clipped by 4 bases and J by 0 bases, with 17 bases between them. The material sequenced was PBMCs or T cells enriched from blood (not recorded which). The receptor was isolated from a woman in her forties or fifties who had recovered from COVID-19. This chain links TRBV11-2 with TRBJ2-3; D not certain. The CDR3, as DNA: TGTGCCAGCAGCTCCCCATTAGCCTCTTTTAGCACAGATACGCAGTATTTT. It specifies CASSSPLASFSTDTQYF.